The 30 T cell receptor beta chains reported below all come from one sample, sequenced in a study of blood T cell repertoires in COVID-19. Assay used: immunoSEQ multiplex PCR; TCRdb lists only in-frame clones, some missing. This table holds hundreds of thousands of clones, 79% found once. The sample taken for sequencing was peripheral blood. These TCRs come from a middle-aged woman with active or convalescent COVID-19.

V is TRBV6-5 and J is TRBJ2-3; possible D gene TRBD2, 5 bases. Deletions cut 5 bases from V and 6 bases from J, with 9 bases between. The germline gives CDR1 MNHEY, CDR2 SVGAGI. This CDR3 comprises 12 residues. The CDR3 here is CASSHPGDTQYF. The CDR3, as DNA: TGTGCCAGCAGTCACCCGGGGGATACGCAGTATTTT.

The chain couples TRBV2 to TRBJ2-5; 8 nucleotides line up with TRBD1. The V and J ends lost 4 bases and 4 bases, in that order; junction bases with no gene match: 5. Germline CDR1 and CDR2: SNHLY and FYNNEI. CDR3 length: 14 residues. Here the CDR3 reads CASSVARGRETQYF. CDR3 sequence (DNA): TGTGCCAGCAGTGTAGCCAGGGGGCGAGAGACCCAGTACTTC.

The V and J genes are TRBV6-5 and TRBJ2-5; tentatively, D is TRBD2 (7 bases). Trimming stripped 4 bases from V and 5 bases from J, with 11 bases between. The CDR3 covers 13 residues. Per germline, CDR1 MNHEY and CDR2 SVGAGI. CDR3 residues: CASSSGGRETQYF. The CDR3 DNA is TGTGCCAGCAGTTCCGGGGGGCGGGAGACCCAGTACTTC.

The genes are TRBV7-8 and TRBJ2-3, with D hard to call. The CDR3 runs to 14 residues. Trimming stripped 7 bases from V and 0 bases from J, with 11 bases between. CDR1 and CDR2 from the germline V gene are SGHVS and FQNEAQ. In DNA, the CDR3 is TGTGCCAGCACCACAGAACCAAGCACAGATACGCAGTATTTT. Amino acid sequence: CASTTEPSTDTQYF.

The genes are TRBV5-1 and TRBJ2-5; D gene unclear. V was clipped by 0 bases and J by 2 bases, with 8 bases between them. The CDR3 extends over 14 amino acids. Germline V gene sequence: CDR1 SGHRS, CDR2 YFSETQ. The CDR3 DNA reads TGCGCCAGCAGCTTGGTCCCAGGACAAGAGACCCAGTACTTC. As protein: CASSLVPGQETQYF.

CDR3 bases: TGCAGCGTTGTAGGTAGCGGGGTCTACGAGCAGTACTTC. This encodes CSVVGSGVYEQYF. The chain is built from TRBV29-1 and TRBJ2-7, with 8 bases that match TRBD2. CDR1 is SQVTM and CDR2 is ANQGSEA in the germline V gene. Trimming took 4 bases from V and 3 from J; bases not matched to a gene: 5. The CDR3 consists of 13 residues.

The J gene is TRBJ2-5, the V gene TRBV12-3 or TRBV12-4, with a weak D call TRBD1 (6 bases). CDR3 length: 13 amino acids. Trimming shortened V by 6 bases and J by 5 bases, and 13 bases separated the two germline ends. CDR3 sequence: CASSRTGLETQYF. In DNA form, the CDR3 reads TGTGCCAGCAGCCGCACAGGGTTGGAGACCCAGTACTTC.

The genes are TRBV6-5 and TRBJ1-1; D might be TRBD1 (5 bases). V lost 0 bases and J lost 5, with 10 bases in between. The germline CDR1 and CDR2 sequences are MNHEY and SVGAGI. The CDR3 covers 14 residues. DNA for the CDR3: TGTGCCAGCAGTTACTCTGGACAAAGGACTGAAGCTTTCTTT. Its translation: CASSYSGQRTEAFF.

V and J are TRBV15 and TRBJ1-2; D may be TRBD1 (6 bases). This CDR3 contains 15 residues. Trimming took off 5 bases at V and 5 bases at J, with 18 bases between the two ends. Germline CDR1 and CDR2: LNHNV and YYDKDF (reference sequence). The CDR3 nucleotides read TGTGCCACCAGCTGGGGGGGGGCTGTGAGATATGGCTACACCTTC. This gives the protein CATSWGGAVRYGYTF.

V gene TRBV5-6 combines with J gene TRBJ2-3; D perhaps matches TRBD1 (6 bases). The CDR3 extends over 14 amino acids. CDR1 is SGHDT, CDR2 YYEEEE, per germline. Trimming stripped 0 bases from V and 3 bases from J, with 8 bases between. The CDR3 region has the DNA TGTGCCAGCAGCTTGGGGACAGAAACAGATACGCAGTATTTT. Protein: CASSLGTETDTQYF.

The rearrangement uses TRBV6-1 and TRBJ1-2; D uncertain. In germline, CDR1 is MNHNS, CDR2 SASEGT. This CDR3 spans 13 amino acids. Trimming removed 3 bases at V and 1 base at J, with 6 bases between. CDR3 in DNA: TGTGCCAGCAGTGACAGGAATAACTATGGCTACACCTTC. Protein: CASSDRNNYGYTF.

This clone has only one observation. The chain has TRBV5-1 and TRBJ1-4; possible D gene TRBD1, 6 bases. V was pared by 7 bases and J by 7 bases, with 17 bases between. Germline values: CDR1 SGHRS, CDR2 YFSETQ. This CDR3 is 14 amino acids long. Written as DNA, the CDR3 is TGCGCCAGCTCCGGAGGGGGGGCGGCTGAAAAACTGTTTTTT. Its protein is CASSGGGAAEKLFF.

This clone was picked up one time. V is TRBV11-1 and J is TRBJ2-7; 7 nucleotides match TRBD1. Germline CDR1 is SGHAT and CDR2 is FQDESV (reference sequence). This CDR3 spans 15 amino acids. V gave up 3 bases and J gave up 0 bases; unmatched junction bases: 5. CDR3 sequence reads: CASSLGTVISYEQYF. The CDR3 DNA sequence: TGTGCCAGCAGCTTGGGGACAGTTATCTCCTACGAGCAGTACTTC. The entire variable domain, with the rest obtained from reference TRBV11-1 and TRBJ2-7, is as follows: EAEVAQSPRYKITEKSQAVAFWCDPISGHATLYWYRQILGQGPELLVQFQDESVVDDSQLPKDRFSAERLKGVDSTLKIQPAELGDSAMYLCASSLGTVISYEQYFGPGTRLTVT.

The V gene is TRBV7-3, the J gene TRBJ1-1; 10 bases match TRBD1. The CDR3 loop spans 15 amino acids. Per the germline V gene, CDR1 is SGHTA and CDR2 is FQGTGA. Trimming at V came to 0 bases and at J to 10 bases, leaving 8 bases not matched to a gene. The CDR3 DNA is TGTGCCAGCAGCTTAACCGGGGGGACAGGGGAGGTAGCTTTCTTT. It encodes CASSLTGGTGEVAFF.

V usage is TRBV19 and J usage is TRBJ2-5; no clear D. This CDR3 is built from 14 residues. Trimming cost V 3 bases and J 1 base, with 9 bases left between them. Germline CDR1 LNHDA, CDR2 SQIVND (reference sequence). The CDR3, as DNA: TGTGCCAGTAGTATTCGACAACCCCAAGAGACCCAGTACTTC. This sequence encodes CASSIRQPQETQYF.

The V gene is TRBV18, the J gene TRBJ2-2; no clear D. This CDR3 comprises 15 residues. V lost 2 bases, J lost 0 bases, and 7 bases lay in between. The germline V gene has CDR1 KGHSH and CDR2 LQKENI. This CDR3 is CASSPLQSNTGELFF. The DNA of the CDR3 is TGTGCCAGCTCACCATTACAATCGAACACCGGGGAGCTGTTTTTT.

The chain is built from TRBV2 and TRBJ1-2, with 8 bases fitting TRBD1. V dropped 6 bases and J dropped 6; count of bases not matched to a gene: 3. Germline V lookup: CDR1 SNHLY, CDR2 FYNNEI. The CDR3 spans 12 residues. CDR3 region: CASRTGDDGYTF. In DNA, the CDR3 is TGTGCCAGCAGGACAGGGGATGATGGCTACACCTTC.

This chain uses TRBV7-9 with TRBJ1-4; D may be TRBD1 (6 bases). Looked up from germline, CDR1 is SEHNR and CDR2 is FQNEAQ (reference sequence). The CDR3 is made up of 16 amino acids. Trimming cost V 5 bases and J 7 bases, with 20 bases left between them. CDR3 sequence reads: CASSPHREFLPEKLFF. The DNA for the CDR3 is TGTGCCAGCAGCCCTCACAGGGAGTTTCTCCCTGAAAAACTGTTTTTT.

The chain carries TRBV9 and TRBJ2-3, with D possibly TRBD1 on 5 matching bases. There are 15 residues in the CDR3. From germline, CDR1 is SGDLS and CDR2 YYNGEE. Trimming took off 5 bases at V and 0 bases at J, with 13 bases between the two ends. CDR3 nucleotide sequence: TGTGCCAGCAGTGTTTATGGGGCTAGCACAGATACGCAGTATTTT. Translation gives CASSVYGASTDTQYF.

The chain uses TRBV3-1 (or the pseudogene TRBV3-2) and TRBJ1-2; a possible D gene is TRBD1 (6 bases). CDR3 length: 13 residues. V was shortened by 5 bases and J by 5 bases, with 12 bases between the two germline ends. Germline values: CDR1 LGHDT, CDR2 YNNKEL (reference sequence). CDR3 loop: CASSFGQNYGYTF. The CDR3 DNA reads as TGTGCCAGCAGCTTTGGACAGAATTATGGCTACACCTTC.

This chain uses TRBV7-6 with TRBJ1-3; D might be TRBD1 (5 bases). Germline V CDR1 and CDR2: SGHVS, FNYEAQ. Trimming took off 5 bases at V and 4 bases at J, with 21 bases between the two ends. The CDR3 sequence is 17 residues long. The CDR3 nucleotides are TGTGCCAGCAGCCTGGTTTCAATGGGCCGGGGGGGAAACACCATATATTTT. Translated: CASSLVSMGRGGNTIYF.

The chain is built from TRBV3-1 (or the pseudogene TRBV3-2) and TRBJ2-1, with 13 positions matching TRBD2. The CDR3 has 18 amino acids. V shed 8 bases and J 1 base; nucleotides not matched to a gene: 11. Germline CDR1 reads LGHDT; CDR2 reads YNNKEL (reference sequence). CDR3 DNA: TGTGCCAGCTGTTCCACTAGCGGGGGGGCCAGTTCCTACAATGAGCAGTTCTTC. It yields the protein CASCSTSGGASSYNEQFF.

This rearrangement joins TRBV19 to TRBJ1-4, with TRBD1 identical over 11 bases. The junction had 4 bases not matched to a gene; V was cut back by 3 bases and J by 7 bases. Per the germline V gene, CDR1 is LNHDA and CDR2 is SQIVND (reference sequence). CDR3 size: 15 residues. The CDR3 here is CASSIGTGGIEKLFF. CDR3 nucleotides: TGTGCCAGTAGTATTGGGACAGGGGGGATTGAAAAACTGTTTTTT.

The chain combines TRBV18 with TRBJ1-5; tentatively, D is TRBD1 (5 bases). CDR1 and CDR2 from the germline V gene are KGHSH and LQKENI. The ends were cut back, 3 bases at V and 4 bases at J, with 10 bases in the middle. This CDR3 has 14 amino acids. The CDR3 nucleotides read TGTGCCAGCTCACCCGTGGGGGGGAATCAGCCCCAGCATTTT. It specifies CASSPVGGNQPQHF.

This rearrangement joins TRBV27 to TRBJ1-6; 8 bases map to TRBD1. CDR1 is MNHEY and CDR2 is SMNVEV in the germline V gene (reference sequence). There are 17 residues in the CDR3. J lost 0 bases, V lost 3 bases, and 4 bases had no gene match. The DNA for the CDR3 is TGTGCCAGCAGTTTCCAGGGGGCGAGCTCCTATAATTCACCCCTCCACTTT. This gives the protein CASSFQGASSYNSPLHF.

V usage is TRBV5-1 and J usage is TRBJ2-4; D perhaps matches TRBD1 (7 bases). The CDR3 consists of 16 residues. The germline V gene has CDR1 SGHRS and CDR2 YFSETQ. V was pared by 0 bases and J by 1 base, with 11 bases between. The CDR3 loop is CASSLDPGGAKNIQYF. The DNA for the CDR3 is TGCGCCAGCAGCTTGGATCCAGGGGGGGCCAAAAACATTCAGTACTTC.

CDR3 sequence reads: CASSADSLNEKLFF. CDR3 bases: TGTGCCAGCAGCGCGGACAGCCTTAATGAAAAACTGTTTTTT. The rearrangement joins TRBV9 to TRBJ1-4; D perhaps matches TRBD1 (6 bases). Germline V gives CDR1 SGDLS, CDR2 YYNGEE. The CDR3 loop spans 14 amino acids. Between the trimmed V and J ends, which lost 3 bases and 4 bases, there was a span of 10 bases.

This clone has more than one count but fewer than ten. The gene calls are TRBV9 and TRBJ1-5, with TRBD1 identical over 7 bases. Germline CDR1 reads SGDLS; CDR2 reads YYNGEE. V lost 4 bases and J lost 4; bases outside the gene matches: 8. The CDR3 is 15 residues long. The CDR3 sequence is CASSISGQLNQPQHF. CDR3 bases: TGTGCCAGCAGCATTTCGGGACAGTTAAATCAGCCCCAGCATTTT.

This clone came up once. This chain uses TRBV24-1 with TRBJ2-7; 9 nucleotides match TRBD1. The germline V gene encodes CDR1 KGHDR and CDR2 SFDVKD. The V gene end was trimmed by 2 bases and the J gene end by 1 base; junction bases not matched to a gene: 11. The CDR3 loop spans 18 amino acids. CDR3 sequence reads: CATSDSRYPGQGSYEQYF. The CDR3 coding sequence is TGTGCCACCAGTGATTCCAGATACCCGGGACAGGGTTCCTACGAGCAGTACTTC.

This CDR3 is CASSLLGGARGYTF. CDR3 coding DNA: TGTGCCAGCAGCCTCCTAGGGGGCGCTCGAGGCTACACCTTC. The chain is built from TRBV9 and TRBJ1-2; 7 bases line up with TRBD1. The V and J ends lost 4 bases and 8 bases, in that order; junction bases with no gene match: 11. The CDR3 runs to 14 residues. Germline CDR1 is SGDLS and CDR2 is YYNGEE.